This entry features one T cell receptor beta chain sequence. Its antigen remains unidentified. The PCR was carried out with 60 Vbeta primers and 13 Jbeta primers. Original handling: Some 9.9 million of tens of millions of unique TCR beta chains were shared, per a later count. Sequencing was performed with immunoSEQ multiplex PCR; in TCRdb, only in-frame clones are kept and a portion is missing. That table supplies the V and J calls and clone size; D and trimming were determined from the DNA. The profile shows over 150,000 clones, almost 75% of them singletons. The source of the sample is a study of cytomegalovirus exposure and HLA in healthy donors. Nominal health characterized the donors when sampled, though unrecorded immune exposures were likely. Germline V gene data show CDR1 as SNHLY and CDR2 as FYNNEI. The CDR3 loop spans 19 amino acids. Between the trimmed V and J ends, which lost 2 bases and 2 bases, there was a span of 22 bases.

Study conclusions and caveats: CMV serostatus was the only immune exposure information that was available.

The chain joins TRBV2 to TRBJ1-5; D might be TRBD1 (5 bases). Sequenced input: PBMCs. The receptor comes from a woman younger than 35 in good health and CMV-seropositive. Here the CDR3 reads CASSERRSPGGTGNQPQHF. The CDR3, as DNA: TGTGCCAGCAGTGAAAGACGATCTCCGGGGGGGACGGGCAATCAGCCCCAGCATTTT.